Below are 6 T cell receptor beta chains sequenced from a single sample in a study of regulatory T cells in long-lasting Graves disease. Construction of the TCR beta libraries employed iRepertoire HTBI primers in conjunction with Arm-PCR of CDR3 regions. MiXCR was run by TCRdb on the multiplex PCR reads, yielding one entry per CDR3 protein. The top ten clones hold roughly 8% of a sample with 450,000 or so distinct CDR3 sequences, around 20% of them seen once. Time point meaning: persistent/refractory GD, antithyroid drugs over 5 years with positive TRAb. The TCR library was made from RNA that had been extracted from PBMCs in TRIzol. Sequenced here: peripheral blood mononuclear cells (PBMCs), sampled when the disease was refractory, from a patient treated with antithyroid drugs. The receptor set was obtained from a female donor with Graves disease.

This clonotype came up many times. One end of the junction varies from germline; a read error may be responsible. The rearrangement links TRBV7-7 to TRBJ2-7; D could derive from TRBD1 or TRBD2 (5 bases each). The CDR3 has 13 amino acids. The germline V gene encodes CDR1 SSHAT and CDR2 FNYEAQ (reference sequence). The CDR3 DNA follows: TGTGCTAGCAGCCGGGACGGCGAATACGAGCAGTACTTC. Translating gives CASSRDGEYEQYF.

The rearrangement uses TRBV27 and TRBJ2-7; D unresolved. Trimming left V 0 bases short and J 5 bases short, with 5 bases between. CDR3 length: 12 amino acids. The germline V gene encodes CDR1 MNHEY and CDR2 SMNVEV (reference sequence). CDR3 residues: CASSLSMNEQYF. Written as DNA, the CDR3 is TGTGCCAGCAGTTTATCGATGAACGAGCAGTACTTC.

In its sample, this clonotype was seen a few times. J is TRBJ2-2 and V is TRBV9; D remains unclear. The V end was cut by 0 bases, the J end by 4 bases, with 10 bases between. Germline CDR1 reads SGDLS; CDR2 reads YYNGEE. The CDR3 spans 15 residues. CDR3 protein: CASSVEGRSTGELFF. The CDR3 DNA is TGTGCCAGCAGCGTAGAGGGCAGGAGCACCGGGGAGCTGTTTTTT.

This clonotype was counted at least ten times. At one end the junction does not follow the germline gene, possibly because of a read error. V usage is TRBV2 and J usage is TRBJ2-5; the match to TRBD2 covers 7 bases. Germline lookup yields CDR1 SNHLY and CDR2 FYNNEI. The CDR3 is made up of 15 amino acids. CDR3: CASREGEGRLETQYF. DNA for the CDR3: TGTGCCAGCAGGGAAGGGGAGGGCAGGTTAGAGACCCAGTACTTC.

The rearrangement joins TRBV13 to TRBJ1-6; D remains unclear. This CDR3 spans 15 amino acids. Germline-derived CDR1 and CDR2 are PRHDT and FYEKMQ (reference sequence). The V end lost 2 bases, the J end lost 6 bases, and 11 bases lay between the germline ends. The CDR3 DNA sequence: TGTGCCAGCAGCTTATTAGGACCGATTAATTCACCCCTCCACTTT. Its protein is CASSLLGPINSPLHF. The whole variable domain, remainder taken from reference TRBV13 and TRBJ1-6, is AAGVIQSPRHLIKEKRETATLKCYPIPRHDTVYWYQQGPGQDPQFLISFYEKMQSDKGSIPDRFSAQQFSDYHSELNMSSLELGDSALYFCASSLLGPINSPLHFGNGTRLTVT.

This clonotype was seen a handful of times. The chain has TRBV9 and TRBJ2-2; 12 bases agree with TRBD2. The CDR3 extends over 18 amino acids. J was trimmed by 5 bases and V by 4 bases; bases with no gene match: 12. Per germline, CDR1 SGDLS and CDR2 YYNGEE. CDR3 DNA sequence: TGTGCCAGCAGCCCTACCGCGGGACTAGCGGGTGGAACCGGGGAGCTGTTTTTT. Translated: CASSPTAGLAGGTGELFF.